The 21 T cell receptor beta chains in this list originate from one sample, sequenced in a study of cytomegalovirus exposure and HLA in healthy donors. Vbeta (60) and Jbeta (13) primers were used in the PCR. Data came from immunoSEQ multiplex PCR; TCRdb stores just in-frame clones and leaves some out. The data contain about 170,000 clones, about 82% of them singletons. Material: PBMCs. The receptors stem from a woman aged 18-35 years in good health and CMV-seronegative.

The V and J genes are TRBV11-2 and TRBJ2-3, with 7 bases that match TRBD2. The V segment lost 5 bases and the J segment 6 bases; nucleotides outside the gene matches: 11. The CDR3 runs 15 residues. Germline CDR1 SGHAT, CDR2 FQNNGV. CDR3: CASSDAGDYWDTQYF. The CDR3 DNA is TGTGCCAGCAGCGATGCCGGGGACTATTGGGATACGCAGTATTTT.

This clone has a single count. The chain employs TRBV5-1 and TRBJ1-2, with TRBD1 matching over 10 bases. Germline values: CDR1 SGHRS, CDR2 YFSETQ. J was trimmed by 6 bases and V by 1 base; bases with no gene match: 3. This CDR3 contains 14 residues. CDR3 amino acids: CASSLYGQGDGYTF. The DNA for the CDR3 is TGCGCCAGCAGCTTGTACGGACAGGGGGATGGCTACACCTTC.

The chain carries TRBV27 and TRBJ1-2; TRBD1 aligns across 8 bases. Germline V gene data show CDR1 as MNHEY and CDR2 as SMNVEV (reference sequence). Unmatched junction bases numbered 5, after V lost 5 bases and J lost 3 bases. The CDR3 sequence is 14 residues long. The CDR3 is CASSGQGRDYGYTF. CDR3 DNA sequence: TGTGCCAGCAGTGGACAGGGTAGGGACTATGGCTACACCTTC.

The chain carries TRBV5-4 and TRBJ1-1, with D possibly being TRBD1 (6 bases). Trimming removed 4 bases at V and 7 bases at J, with 11 bases between. Germline V gives CDR1 SGHNT, CDR2 YYREEE (reference sequence). The CDR3 extends over 12 amino acids. This chain's CDR3 is CASSQDRNEAFF. In DNA form, the CDR3 reads TGTGCCAGCAGCCAGGACAGAAATGAAGCTTTCTTT.

V usage is TRBV30 and J usage is TRBJ1-2, with unresolved D. The CDR3 loop spans 13 amino acids. In germline, CDR1 is GTSNPN, CDR2 SVGIG (reference sequence). V lost 4 bases and J lost 6, with 15 bases in between. CDR3 region: CAWTKLRQHGYTF. The DNA of the CDR3 is TGTGCCTGGACCAAACTCAGGCAGCATGGCTACACCTTC.

CDR3 protein: CASSDRGLAGGWNEQFF. The DNA for the CDR3 is TGCGCCAGCAGTGATAGGGGACTAGCGGGAGGTTGGAATGAGCAGTTCTTC. The chain uses TRBV5-1 and TRBJ2-1, with 15 bases identical to TRBD2. V lost 5 bases to trimming and J lost 7 bases; unmatched junction nucleotides: 10. The CDR3 contains 17 residues. CDR1 and CDR2 (germline): SGHRS, YFSETQ. The complete variable domain, with remaining parts taken from reference TRBV5-1 and TRBJ2-1, reads KAGVTQTPRYLIKTRGQQVTLSCSPISGHRSVSWYQQTPGQGLQFLFEYFSETQRNKGNFPGRFSGRQFSNSRSEMNVSTLELGDSALYLCASSDRGLAGGWNEQFFGPGTRLTVL.

This sequence joins TRBV5-1 and TRBJ1-2, with D maybe TRBD1 (6 bases). V lost 2 bases and J 1 base, leaving 18 bases between the germline ends. Germline CDR1 reads SGHRS; CDR2 reads YFSETQ. The CDR3 spans 17 residues. This CDR3 is CASSFPDRRAFNYGYTF. For the CDR3, the DNA is TGCGCCAGCAGCTTCCCAGACAGGCGGGCTTTTAACTATGGCTACACCTTC.

For this clone: The sample has other DNA sequences that encode this CDR3 too. This sequence joins TRBV9 and TRBJ2-1, with 12 bases identical to TRBD2. The CDR3 extends over 15 amino acids. Looked up from germline, CDR1 is SGDLS and CDR2 is YYNGEE. With V trimmed by 3 bases and J by 6 bases, 4 bases remained unmatched. CDR3 amino acids: CASSATSGSSNEQFF. The CDR3 DNA reads as TGTGCCAGCAGCGCGACTAGCGGGAGTTCCAATGAGCAGTTCTTC.

This rearrangement joins TRBV27 to TRBJ2-7, with TRBD2 matching over 8 bases. With 5 bases clipped from V and 2 bases from J, the junction kept 14 bases outside the gene matches. CDR1 MNHEY and CDR2 SMNVEV come from the germline V gene (reference sequence). This CDR3 region has 17 residues. CDR3 region: CASSLRPLPAGAYEQYF. CDR3 bases: TGTGCCAGCAGTCTCCGCCCTCTGCCAGCGGGGGCCTACGAGCAGTACTTC.

In DNA, the CDR3 is TGTGCCAGTAGTCAAGACAGGGCACGGGAGCAGTACTTC. Its protein product is CASSQDRAREQYF. The genes are TRBV19 and TRBJ2-7; 7 bases map to TRBD1. With V trimmed by 5 bases and J by 7 bases, 8 bases remained unmatched. There are 13 residues in the CDR3. The germline V gene encodes CDR1 LNHDA and CDR2 SQIVND (reference sequence).

DNA for the CDR3: TGTGCGACGACCAGGGTGACGAACACCGGGGAGCTGTTTTTT. Its translation is CATTRVTNTGELFF. The chain joins TRBV19 to TRBJ2-2, with D possibly TRBD1 on 5 matching bases. The CDR3 consists of 14 residues. The germline V gene encodes CDR1 LNHDA and CDR2 SQIVND (reference sequence).

In regard to this clone: This same CDR3 is encoded by further DNA sequences in the sample. V is TRBV28 and J is TRBJ2-3; D is unresolved. V was clipped by 6 bases and J by 0 bases, with 7 bases between them. This CDR3 comprises 13 residues. Per germline, CDR1 MDHEN and CDR2 SYDVKM. The CDR3 region is CASSSGSTDTQYF. The DNA for the CDR3 is TGTGCCAGCAGCTCGGGTAGCACAGATACGCAGTATTTT.

The chain has TRBV7-3 and TRBJ2-7, with 9 bases matching TRBD2. Losses at the gene ends were 5 bases for V and 11 bases for J; bases not matched to a gene: 13. CDR1 is SGHTA, CDR2 FQGTGA, per germline. This CDR3 has 14 residues. The CDR3 here is CASSPTSGNLPKYF. In DNA form, the CDR3 reads TGTGCCAGCAGCCCGACTAGCGGAAACTTGCCCAAGTACTTC.

This chain joins TRBV7-9 and TRBJ2-7; 9 nucleotides align to TRBD1. The CDR3 is made up of 16 amino acids. V dropped 5 bases and J dropped 2; count of bases not matched to a gene: 10. Germline V gives CDR1 SEHNR, CDR2 FQNEAQ (reference sequence). This chain's CDR3 is CASSPRTGTGTYEQYF. CDR3 coding DNA: TGTGCCAGCAGCCCAAGAACCGGGACAGGGACCTACGAGCAGTACTTC.

V usage is TRBV23-1 and J usage is TRBJ2-7; D not resolved. TRBV23-1 is known as an ORF, though its function is uncertain. The CDR3 consists of 14 residues. V was shortened by 4 bases and J by 2 bases, with 12 bases between the two germline ends. DNA of the CDR3: TGCGCCAGCAGTCCTTCCCCCCGTGCCTACGAGCAGTACTTC. Translated: CASSPSPRAYEQYF.

V gene TRBV7-8 combines with J gene TRBJ2-1; 9 nucleotides match TRBD2. The germline V gene has CDR1 SGHVS and CDR2 FQNEAQ. This CDR3 is built from 19 residues. The V gene end was trimmed by 3 bases and the J gene end by 5 bases; junction bases not matched to a gene: 17. CDR3 residues: CASSFDLAGFRGVNNEQFF. The CDR3 region has the DNA TGTGCCAGCAGCTTTGATCTAGCGGGATTCCGGGGGGTAAACAATGAGCAGTTCTTC.

J is TRBJ1-6 and V is TRBV27; TRBD1 is a possible D gene (5 bases). Germline V gives CDR1 MNHEY, CDR2 SMNVEV (reference sequence). The CDR3 length is 15 residues. The germline V and J ends were trimmed by 3 bases and 5 bases, with 11 bases remaining between them. The DNA for the CDR3 is TGTGCCAGCAGTTTGCAGGGTTGGAATAATTCACCCCTCCACTTT. This translates into CASSLQGWNNSPLHF.

DNA for the CDR3: TGTGCCAGCAGCTTTTTTGGGCTAGCGAGGCAGTTCTTC. Its protein product is CASSFFGLARQFF. This chain uses TRBV11-3 with TRBJ2-1; D is perhaps TRBD2 (6 bases). Deletions cut 3 bases from V and 12 bases from J, with 15 bases between. Looked up from germline, CDR1 is SGHNT and CDR2 is YENEEA. The CDR3 sequence is 13 residues long.

The V and J genes are TRBV5-1 and TRBJ2-1; 10 bases are a match to TRBD2. Germline trimming cut 0 bases from V and 3 bases from J; bases unmatched to any gene: 12. The CDR3 contains 19 residues. CDR1 is SGHRS, CDR2 YFSETQ, per germline. DNA for the CDR3: TGCGCCAGCAGCTTGGTCCCTAGCGGGAGAGTGGTGGGCTACAATGAGCAGTTCTTC. Its protein is CASSLVPSGRVVGYNEQFF.

This sequence joins TRBV30 and TRBJ1-5; 9 nucleotides agree with TRBD1. Germline values: CDR1 GTSNPN, CDR2 SVGIG (reference sequence). This CDR3 region has 16 residues. V was pared by 2 bases and J by 2 bases, with 7 bases of the junction left unmatched. CDR3 sequence (DNA): TGTGCCTGGAGTCCAAGGACAGGGGTCGGCAATCAGCCCCAGCATTTT. The encoded protein is CAWSPRTGVGNQPQHF.

The count of this clone is one. The rearrangement uses TRBV19 and TRBJ1-4; perhaps TRBD1 as D (6 bases). Germline V gene sequence: CDR1 LNHDA, CDR2 SQIVND (reference sequence). There are 15 residues in the CDR3. The V end lost 3 bases, the J end lost 0 bases, and 8 bases lay between the germline ends. The chain's CDR3 is CASSMRQATNEKLFF. Here the CDR3 DNA reads TGTGCCAGTAGTATGCGACAGGCAACTAATGAAAAACTGTTTTTT.